These 13 T cell receptor beta chains came from one sample sequenced in a study of T-cell memory formation after mild COVID-19. TCRdb re-called the 5' RACE reads with MiXCR, one entry per CDR3 protein. The data hold around 150,000 distinct CDR3 sequences, with roughly 28% observed a single time. Sample: PBMCs or a T cell subset sorted from them (not recorded which). These receptor sequences come from an adult woman who had mild COVID-19 (a few samples of this study predate the infection). Cell type and time point are not known.

This clonotype turned up a few times. The rearrangement links TRBV20-1 to TRBJ2-3; D gene uncertain. Germline V CDR1 and CDR2: DFQATT, SNEGSKA (reference sequence). CDR3 length: 14 residues. The germline V and J ends were trimmed by 3 bases and 0 bases, with 10 bases remaining between them. The CDR3 DNA follows: TGCAGTGCTAGGGCCCTCGCGAGCACAGATACGCAGTATTTT. It encodes CSARALASTDTQYF.

This sequence joins TRBV7-7 and TRBJ2-1, with 9 bases lining up with TRBD2. J was trimmed by 8 bases and V by 5 bases; bases with no gene match: 7. The CDR3 spans 14 residues. CDR1 and CDR2 from the germline V gene are SSHAT and FNYEAQ (reference sequence). CDR3 amino acids: CASSPERGAHEQFF. The CDR3 bases are TGTGCCAGCAGCCCGGAGCGGGGGGCCCATGAGCAGTTCTTC.

The chain employs TRBV29-1 and TRBJ1-1, with D possibly TRBD1 on 6 matching bases. V lost 4 bases to trimming and J lost 7 bases, with 16 bases between them. Germline lookup yields CDR1 SQVTM and CDR2 ANQGSEA. This CDR3 is built from 13 residues. The CDR3 protein is CSVVRGYKGEAFF. Here the CDR3 DNA reads TGCAGCGTTGTGAGGGGGTATAAGGGTGAAGCTTTCTTT.

This clonotype was observed a few times. V usage is TRBV12-3 or TRBV12-4 and J usage is TRBJ1-2; 8 bases are shared with TRBD1. The CDR3 has 14 amino acids. The ends lost 5 bases at V and 5 bases at J; junction bases unmatched: 7. The CDR3 sequence: CASSPPGQAYGYTF. As DNA, the CDR3 is TGTGCCAGCAGTCCCCCGGGACAGGCTTATGGCTACACCTTC.

This rearrangement joins TRBV4-1 to TRBJ2-5; D is unclear. V shed 4 bases and J shed 5 bases, with 8 bases lying between them. Germline assignment: CDR1 MGHRA and CDR2 YSYEKL. CDR3 length equals 12 residues. The CDR3 reads CASSPTGETQYF. In DNA, the CDR3 is TGCGCCAGCAGCCCGACGGGCGAGACCCAGTACTTC.

This clonotype was recorded a few times. This chain connects TRBV10-3 to TRBJ2-1, with D possibly being TRBD2 (5 bases). Germline values: CDR1 ENHRY, CDR2 SYGVKD. The CDR3 length is 12 residues. Trimming stripped 10 bases from V and 8 bases from J, with 15 bases between. CDR3 sequence reads: CATGGRWDEQFF. The CDR3 DNA reads as TGTGCCACCGGCGGGCGTTGGGATGAGCAGTTCTTC.

This clonotype has a handful of counts. V is TRBV7-9 and J is TRBJ2-7, with 8 bases fitting TRBD1. CDR1 and CDR2 from the germline V gene are SEHNR and FQNEAQ (reference sequence). The CDR3 is 15 residues long. V lost 3 bases and J lost 6; bases outside the gene matches: 10. The CDR3 region has the DNA TGTGCCAGCAGCTTTCTTGGACAGGGTAGTGGCGAGCAGTACTTC. Protein sequence: CASSFLGQGSGEQYF.

CDR3 sequence (DNA): TGCGCCAGCAGCTTGACGGGATCACCCCTCCACTTT. Protein sequence: CASSLTGSPLHF. This chain joins TRBV5-1 and TRBJ1-6; D is ambiguous. The CDR3 runs 12 residues. The V gene lost 1 base and the J gene lost 10 bases, with 6 bases spanning the gap. Germline CDR1 SGHRS, CDR2 YFSETQ.

This chain uses TRBV4-1 with TRBJ1-1; TRBD1 agrees at 9 bases. V trimming: 2 bases; J trimming: 6 bases; junction bases outside the gene matches: 4. The CDR3 is 14 amino acids. Germline values: CDR1 MGHRA, CDR2 YSYEKL. CDR3 nucleotide sequence: TGCGCCAGCAGCCAATACGACAGGGGGTCTGAAGCTTTCTTT. The encoded protein is CASSQYDRGSEAFF.

The genes are TRBV19 and TRBJ2-2; 7 bases are shared with TRBD1. With V trimmed by 3 bases and J by 4 bases, 5 bases remained unmatched. The germline CDR1 and CDR2 sequences are LNHDA and SQIVND (reference sequence). The CDR3 sequence is 15 residues long. CDR3 in amino acids: CASSITGVGTGELFF. The CDR3 DNA sequence: TGTGCCAGTAGTATCACAGGGGTTGGCACCGGGGAGCTGTTTTTT.

This clonotype was counted only a few times. The gene calls are TRBV7-9 and TRBJ1-1; TRBD1 might be the D (5 bases). V was shortened by 5 bases and J by 11 bases, with 12 bases between the two germline ends. The CDR3 length is 11 residues. CDR1 is SEHNR, CDR2 FQNEAQ, per germline (reference sequence). The CDR3, as DNA: TGTGCCAGCAGCCGGGACTTCAACGCTTTCTTT. As protein: CASSRDFNAFF. Full variable domain (remainder filled in from reference TRBV7-9 and TRBJ1-1): DTGVSQNPRHKITKRGQNVTFRCDPISEHNRLYWYRQTLGQGPEFLTYFQNEAQLEKSRLLSDRFSAERPKGSFSTLEIQRTEQGDSAMYLCASSRDFNAFFGQGTRLTVV.

This clonotype was seen more than once but under ten times. V and J are TRBV30 and TRBJ2-3, with D unclear. Trimming took off 2 bases at V and 4 bases at J, with 7 bases between the two ends. Germline loops: CDR1 GTSNPN, CDR2 SVGIG (reference sequence). The CDR3 covers 12 residues. CDR3 in DNA: TGTGCCTGGAGTCAGAGGTCAGATACGCAGTATTTT. Amino acid sequence: CAWSQRSDTQYF.

The V call is TRBV7-3, the J call TRBJ2-5; D perhaps matches TRBD1 (6 bases). The CDR3 has 13 amino acids. Looked up from germline, CDR1 is SGHTA and CDR2 is FQGTGA. The V and J ends lost 5 bases and 9 bases respectively, with 16 bases between them. CDR3 loop: CASSLDSQVAQYF. CDR3 sequence (DNA): TGTGCCAGCAGCCTGGACAGCCAAGTGGCCCAGTACTTC.